Detailed here is one T cell receptor (beta chain). Its antigen remains unidentified. Time point reported: cycle 4 day 1 (C4D1), after less than 7 weeks of nivolumab. Patients all relapsed after autologous stem cell transplantation, and there was variation in brentuximab vedotin exposure. Purification of CD4+ T cells from thawed PBMCs was performed via magnetic negative selection. This sample is drawn from a study of PD-1 blockade in classical Hodgkin lymphoma. Study-wide context: Intravenous nivolumab at 3 mg/kg was given to patients every 2 weeks.

Study observations and caveats: In CD4+ cells, TCR diversity went up significantly by C4D1, but in CD8+ cells it did not. Newly diagnosed patients had diversity similar to the baseline diversity of complete responders. Initiation of nivolumab under 1 year after ASCT led to exclusion of patients.

The repertoire was sequenced with immunoSEQ multiplex PCR; TCRdb's copy has only in-frame clones and lacks some. The profile covers almost 20,000 clones, with roughly 83% appearing a single time and about 2.4% taken by the ten largest. The germline V gene encodes CDR1 MNHNS and CDR2 SASEGT. The CDR3 covers 15 residues. Trimming removed 5 bases from V and 3 bases from J; junction bases left unmatched: 3. The chain recombines TRBV6-1 with TRBJ2-3; 12 positions agree with TRBD2. This receptor was obtained from a human donor with classical Hodgkin lymphoma. The sequences come from CD4+ T cells from blood, collected before the fourth cycle of nivolumab. The CDR3 coding sequence is TGTGCCAGCAGTCCGACTAGCGGGGGAACAGATACGCAGTATTTT. Translation gives CASSPTSGGTDTQYF.